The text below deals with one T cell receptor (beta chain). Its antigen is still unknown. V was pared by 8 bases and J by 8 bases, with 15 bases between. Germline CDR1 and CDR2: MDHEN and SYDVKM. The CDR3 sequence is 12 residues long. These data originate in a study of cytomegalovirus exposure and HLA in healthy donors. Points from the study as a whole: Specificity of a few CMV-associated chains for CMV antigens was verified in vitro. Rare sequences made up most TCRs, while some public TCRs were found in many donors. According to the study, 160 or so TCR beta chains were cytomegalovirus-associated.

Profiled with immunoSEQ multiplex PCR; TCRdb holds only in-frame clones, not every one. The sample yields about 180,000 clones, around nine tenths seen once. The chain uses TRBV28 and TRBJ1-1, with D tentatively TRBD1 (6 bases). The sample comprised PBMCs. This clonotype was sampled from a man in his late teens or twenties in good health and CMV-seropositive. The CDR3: CASLGQYLEAFF. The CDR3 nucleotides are TGTGCCAGCCTAGGACAGTATCTAGAAGCTTTCTTT.